There are a few counts of the clone carrying this T cell receptor beta chain. What it binds is unknown. The entry originates in a study of T cells in Graves' hyperthyroidism and ophthalmopathy. General study findings and limits: Stable hyperthyroidism and ophthalmopathy were separated using 13 V-J signatures. Most clonotypes that expanded in the thyroid above 0.001 also showed up in blood.

There were TCR beta CDR3 regions amplified from RNA transcripts. An initial round of RT-PCR targeting the TCR CDR3 relied on the HTBI primer set. Using its own MiXCR run on the multiplex PCR reads, TCRdb lists one record per CDR3 protein. The data contain around 620,000 distinct CDR3 sequences, over 12% of them seen just once; the ten biggest clones take up over 6%. The CDR3 has 17 amino acids. With 5 bases clipped from V and 9 bases from J, the junction kept 16 bases outside the gene matches. In germline, CDR1 is MNHEY, CDR2 SVGEGT. The V and J genes are TRBV6-2 or TRBV6-3 and TRBJ2-4; TRBD2 matches 10 bases. This receptor was identified in a woman aged 18-29 years with Graves' ophthalmopathy. Input material: blood. This CDR3 is CASSTRLGTSVQSIQYF. CDR3 bases: TGTGCCAGCAGTACGCGCCTAGGGACTAGCGTCCAGAGCATTCAGTACTTC.